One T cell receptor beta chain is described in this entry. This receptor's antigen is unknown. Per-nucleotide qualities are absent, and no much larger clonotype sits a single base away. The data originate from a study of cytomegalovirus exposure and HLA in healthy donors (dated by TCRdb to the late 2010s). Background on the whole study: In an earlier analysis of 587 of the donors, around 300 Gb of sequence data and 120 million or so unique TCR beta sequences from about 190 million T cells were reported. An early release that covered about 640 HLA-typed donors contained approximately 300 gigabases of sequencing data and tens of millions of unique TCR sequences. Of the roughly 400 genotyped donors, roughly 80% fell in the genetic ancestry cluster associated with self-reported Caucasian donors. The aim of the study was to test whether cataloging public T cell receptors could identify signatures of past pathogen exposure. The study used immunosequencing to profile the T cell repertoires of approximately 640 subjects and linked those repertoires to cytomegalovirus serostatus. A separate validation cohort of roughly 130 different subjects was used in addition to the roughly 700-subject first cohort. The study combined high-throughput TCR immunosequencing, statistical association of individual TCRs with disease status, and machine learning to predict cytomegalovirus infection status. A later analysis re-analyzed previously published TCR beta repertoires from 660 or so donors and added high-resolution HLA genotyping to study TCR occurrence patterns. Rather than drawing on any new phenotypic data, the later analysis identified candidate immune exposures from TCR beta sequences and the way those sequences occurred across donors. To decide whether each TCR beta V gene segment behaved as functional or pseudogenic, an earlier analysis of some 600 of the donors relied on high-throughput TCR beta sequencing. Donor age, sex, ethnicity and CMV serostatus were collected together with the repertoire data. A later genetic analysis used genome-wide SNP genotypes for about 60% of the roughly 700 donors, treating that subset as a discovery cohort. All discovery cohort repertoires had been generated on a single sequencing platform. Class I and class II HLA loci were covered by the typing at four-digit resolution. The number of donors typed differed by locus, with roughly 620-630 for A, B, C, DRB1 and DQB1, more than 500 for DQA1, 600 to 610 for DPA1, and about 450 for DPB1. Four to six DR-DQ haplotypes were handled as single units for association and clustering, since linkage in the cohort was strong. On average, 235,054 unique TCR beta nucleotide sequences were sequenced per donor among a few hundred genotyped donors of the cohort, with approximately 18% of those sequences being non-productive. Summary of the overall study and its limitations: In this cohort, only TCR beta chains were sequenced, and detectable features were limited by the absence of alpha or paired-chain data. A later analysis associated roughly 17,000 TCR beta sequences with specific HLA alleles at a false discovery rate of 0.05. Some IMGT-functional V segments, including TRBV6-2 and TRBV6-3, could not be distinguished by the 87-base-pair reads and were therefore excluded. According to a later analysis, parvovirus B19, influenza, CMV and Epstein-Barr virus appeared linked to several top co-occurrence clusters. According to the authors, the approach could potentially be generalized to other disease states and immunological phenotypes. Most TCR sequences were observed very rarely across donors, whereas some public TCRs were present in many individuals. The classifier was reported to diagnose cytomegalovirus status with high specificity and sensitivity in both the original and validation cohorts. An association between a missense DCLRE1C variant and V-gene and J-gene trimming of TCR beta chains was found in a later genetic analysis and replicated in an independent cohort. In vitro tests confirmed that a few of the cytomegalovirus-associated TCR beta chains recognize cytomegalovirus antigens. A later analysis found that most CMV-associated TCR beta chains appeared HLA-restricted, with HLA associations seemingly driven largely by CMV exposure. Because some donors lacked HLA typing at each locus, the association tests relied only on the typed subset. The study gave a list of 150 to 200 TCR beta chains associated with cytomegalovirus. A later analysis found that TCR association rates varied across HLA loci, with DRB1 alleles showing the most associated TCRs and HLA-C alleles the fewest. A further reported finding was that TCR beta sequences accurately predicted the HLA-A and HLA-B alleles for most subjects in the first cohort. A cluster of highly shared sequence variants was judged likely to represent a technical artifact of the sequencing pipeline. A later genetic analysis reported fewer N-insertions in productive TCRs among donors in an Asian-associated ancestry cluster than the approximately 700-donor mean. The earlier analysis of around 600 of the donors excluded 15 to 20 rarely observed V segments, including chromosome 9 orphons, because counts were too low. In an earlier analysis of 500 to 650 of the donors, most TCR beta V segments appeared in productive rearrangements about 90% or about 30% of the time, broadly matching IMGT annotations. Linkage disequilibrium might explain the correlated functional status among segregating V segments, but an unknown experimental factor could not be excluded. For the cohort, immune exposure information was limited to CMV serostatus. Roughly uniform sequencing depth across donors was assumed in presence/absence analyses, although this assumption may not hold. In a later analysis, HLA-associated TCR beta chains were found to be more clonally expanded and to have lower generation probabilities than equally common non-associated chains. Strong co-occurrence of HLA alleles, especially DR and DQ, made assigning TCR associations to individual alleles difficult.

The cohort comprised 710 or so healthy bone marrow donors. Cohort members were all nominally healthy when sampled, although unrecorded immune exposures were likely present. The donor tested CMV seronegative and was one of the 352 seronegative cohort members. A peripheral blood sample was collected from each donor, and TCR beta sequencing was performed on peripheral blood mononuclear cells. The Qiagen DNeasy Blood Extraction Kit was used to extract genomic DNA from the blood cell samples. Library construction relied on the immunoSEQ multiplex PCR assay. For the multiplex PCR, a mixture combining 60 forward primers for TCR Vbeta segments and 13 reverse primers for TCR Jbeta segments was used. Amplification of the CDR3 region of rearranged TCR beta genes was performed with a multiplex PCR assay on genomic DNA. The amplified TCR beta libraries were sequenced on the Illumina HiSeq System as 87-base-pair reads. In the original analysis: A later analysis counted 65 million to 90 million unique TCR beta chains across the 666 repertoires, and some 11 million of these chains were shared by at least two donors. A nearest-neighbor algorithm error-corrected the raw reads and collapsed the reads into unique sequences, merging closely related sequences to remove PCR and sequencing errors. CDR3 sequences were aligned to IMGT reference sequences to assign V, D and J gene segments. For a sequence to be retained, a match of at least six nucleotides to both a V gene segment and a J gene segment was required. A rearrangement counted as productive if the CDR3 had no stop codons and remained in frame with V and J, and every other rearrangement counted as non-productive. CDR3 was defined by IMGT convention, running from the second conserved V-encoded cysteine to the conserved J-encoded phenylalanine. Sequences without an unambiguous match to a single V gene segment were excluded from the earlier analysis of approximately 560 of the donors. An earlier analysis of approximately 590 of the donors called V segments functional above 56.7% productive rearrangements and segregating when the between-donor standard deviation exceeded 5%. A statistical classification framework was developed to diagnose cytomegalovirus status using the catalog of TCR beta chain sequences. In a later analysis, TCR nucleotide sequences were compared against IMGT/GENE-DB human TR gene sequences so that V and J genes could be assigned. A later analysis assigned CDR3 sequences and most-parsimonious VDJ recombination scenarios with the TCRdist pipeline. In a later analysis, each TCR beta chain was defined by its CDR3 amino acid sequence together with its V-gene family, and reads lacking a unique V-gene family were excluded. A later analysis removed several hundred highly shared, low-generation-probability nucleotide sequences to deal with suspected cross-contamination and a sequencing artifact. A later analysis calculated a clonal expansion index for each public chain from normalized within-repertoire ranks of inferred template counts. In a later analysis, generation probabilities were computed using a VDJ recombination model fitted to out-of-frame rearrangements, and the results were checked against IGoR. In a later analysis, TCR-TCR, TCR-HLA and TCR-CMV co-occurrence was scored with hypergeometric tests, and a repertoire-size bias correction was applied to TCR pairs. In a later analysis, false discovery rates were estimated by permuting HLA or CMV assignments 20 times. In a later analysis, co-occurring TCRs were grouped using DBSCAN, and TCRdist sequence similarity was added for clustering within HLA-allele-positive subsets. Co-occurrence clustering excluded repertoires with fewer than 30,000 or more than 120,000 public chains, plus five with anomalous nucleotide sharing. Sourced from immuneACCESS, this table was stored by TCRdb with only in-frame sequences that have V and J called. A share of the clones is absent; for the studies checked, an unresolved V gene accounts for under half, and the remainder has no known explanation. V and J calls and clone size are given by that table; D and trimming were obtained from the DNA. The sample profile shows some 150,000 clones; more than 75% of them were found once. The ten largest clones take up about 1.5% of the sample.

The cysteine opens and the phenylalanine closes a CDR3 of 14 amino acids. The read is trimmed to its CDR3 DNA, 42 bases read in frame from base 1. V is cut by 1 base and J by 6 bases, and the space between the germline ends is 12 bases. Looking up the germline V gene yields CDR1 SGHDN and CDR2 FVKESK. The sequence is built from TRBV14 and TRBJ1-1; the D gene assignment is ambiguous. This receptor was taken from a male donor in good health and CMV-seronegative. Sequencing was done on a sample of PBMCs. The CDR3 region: CASSQAPARSEAFF. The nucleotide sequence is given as TGTGCCAGCAGCCAAGCGCCAGCTAGATCTGAAGCTTTCTTT.